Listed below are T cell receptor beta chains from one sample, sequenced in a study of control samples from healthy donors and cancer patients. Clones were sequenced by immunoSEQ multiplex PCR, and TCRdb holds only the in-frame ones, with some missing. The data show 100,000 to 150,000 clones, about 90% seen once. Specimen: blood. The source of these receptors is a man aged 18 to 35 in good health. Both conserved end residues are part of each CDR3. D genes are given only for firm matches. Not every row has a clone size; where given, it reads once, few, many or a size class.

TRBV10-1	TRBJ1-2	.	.	TGCGCCAGCGCTGCTACAGGGACCAACTATGGCTACACCTTC	CASAATGTNYGYTF
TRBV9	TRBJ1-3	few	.	TGTGCCAGCAGCCGACGGGACGCATCTGGAAACACCATATATTTT	CASSRRDASGNTIYF
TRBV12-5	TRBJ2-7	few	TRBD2	TGTGCTAGTGGTTTGAGTCTAGCGGACGAGCAGTACTTC	CASGLSLADEQYF
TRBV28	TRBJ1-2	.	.	TGTGCCAGCAGTTTAGCAGTTTATGGCTACACCTTC	CASSLAVYGYTF
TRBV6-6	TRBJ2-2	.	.	TGTGCCAGCAGTTACCCCGCTTTGACAGGAGGCGGGGAGCTGTTTTTT	CASSYPALTGGGELFF
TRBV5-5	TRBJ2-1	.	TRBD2	TGTGCCAGCAGCCTGGGAGGGACCAACAATGAGCAGTTCTTC	CASSLGGTNNEQFF
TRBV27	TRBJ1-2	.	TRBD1	TGTGCCAGCAGTTTACCACAGGGGCTGGACTACACCTTC	CASSLPQGLDYTF
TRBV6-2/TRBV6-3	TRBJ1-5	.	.	TGTGCCAGCAGTGGGGTCACGAAACTTCAGCCCCAGCATTTT	CASSGVTKLQPQHF
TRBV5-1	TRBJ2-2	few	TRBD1	TGCGCCAGCGGCCACAGGGGGGACGGGTTCGGGGAGCTGTTTTTT	CASGHRGDGFGELFF
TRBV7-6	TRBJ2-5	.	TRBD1	TGTGCCAGCAGCTTTGGGGACAGGGAAGCAGAGACCCAGTACTTC	CASSFGDREAETQYF
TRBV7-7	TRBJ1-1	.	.	TGTGCCAGCAGCCCAATCTCCTGGAACACTGAAGCTTTCTTT	CASSPISWNTEAFF
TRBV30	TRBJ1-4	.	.	TGTGCCTGGGCTGGAGAAAAACTGTTTTTT	CAWAGEKLFF
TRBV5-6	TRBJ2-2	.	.	TGTGCCAGCAGCTTTCCCACGTCGGGCATGAACACCGGGGAGCTGTTTTTT	CASSFPTSGMNTGELFF
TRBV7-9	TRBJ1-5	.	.	TGTGCCAGCAGCTTCAAGGACAATCAGCCCCAGCATTTT	CASSFKDNQPQHF
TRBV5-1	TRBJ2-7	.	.	TGCGCCAGCAGCTTCGCTTTGGGGCCAGGAAGGAACGAGCAGTACTTC	CASSFALGPGRNEQYF
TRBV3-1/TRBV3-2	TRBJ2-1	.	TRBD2	TGTGCCAGCAGCCTCCTCCGGGGCGGGAGGCAGGCTCAAAATGAGCAGTTCTTC	CASSLLRGGRQAQNEQFF
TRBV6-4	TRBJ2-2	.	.	TGTGCCACCCAAAAGGGGGACACCGGGGAGCTGTTTTTT	CATQKGDTGELFF
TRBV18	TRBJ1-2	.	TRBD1	TGTGCCAGCTCACCACTAGAATTCCGGGACAGGGCGGGCTACACCTTC	CASSPLEFRDRAGYTF
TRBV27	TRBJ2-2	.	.	TGTGCCAGCAGAGAAAGCCGGGACCTCATTAGGGCCGCCGGGGAGCTGTTTTTT	CASRESRDLIRAAGELFF
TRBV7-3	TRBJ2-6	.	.	TGTGCCAGCAGCCACGGGGACTCTGGGGCCAACGTCCTGACTTTC	CASSHGDSGANVLTF
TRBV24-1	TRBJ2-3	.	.	TGTGCCACCAGTGATCCGAGCAGAGATACGCAGTATTTT	CATSDPSRDTQYF
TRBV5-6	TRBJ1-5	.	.	TGTGCCAGCAGCCTGGACGGGAATCAGCCCCAGCATTTT	CASSLDGNQPQHF
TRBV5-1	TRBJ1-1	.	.	TGCGCCAGCAGCTCCGAGGGGGGGGGTATCAGTTTGAACACTGAAGCTTTCTTT	CASSSEGGGISLNTEAFF
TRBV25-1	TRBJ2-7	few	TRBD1	TGTGCCAGCAGTGCTTCAAACAGGGGGTCCTACGAGCAGTACTTC	CASSASNRGSYEQYF
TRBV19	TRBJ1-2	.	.	TGTGCCAGTACCCTTACCGCTAACTATGGCTACACCTTC	CASTLTANYGYTF
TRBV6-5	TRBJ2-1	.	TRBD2	TGTGCCAGCAGCAAAGCGGGAGGGCCGTACAATGAGCAGTTCTTC	CASSKAGGPYNEQFF
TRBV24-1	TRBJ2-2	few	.	TGTGCCACCAGCCAGGGACTCCACAACACCGGGGAGCTGTTTTTT	CATSQGLHNTGELFF